The clone carrying this TCR beta chain was observed a single time. The antigen is unknown. The entry originates in a study of cytomegalovirus exposure and HLA in healthy donors. The PCR had 60 Vbeta and 13 Jbeta primers. Sequenced by immunoSEQ multiplex PCR; TCRdb stores in-frame clones only, minus some. The table lists 210,000 or so clones, over 65% of them singletons, with over 0.55% in the top ten. General study points: It was only CMV serostatus that was available as immune exposure information. Within a later analysis, the majority of CMV-associated TCR beta chains appeared HLA-restricted.

The CDR3 has 15 amino acids. Germline values: CDR1 MDHEN, CDR2 SYDVKM. V lost 2 bases and J 6 bases, leaving 14 bases between the germline ends. The TCR comes from a man aged 18 to 30 in good health and CMV-seronegative. Sequencing was done on a sample of PBMCs. J is TRBJ2-1 and V is TRBV28; perhaps TRBD2 as D (5 bases). CDR3 in amino acids: CASSLTGLGRNEQFF. The CDR3, as DNA: TGTGCCAGCAGTTTAACGGGATTGGGCCGCAATGAGCAGTTCTTC.